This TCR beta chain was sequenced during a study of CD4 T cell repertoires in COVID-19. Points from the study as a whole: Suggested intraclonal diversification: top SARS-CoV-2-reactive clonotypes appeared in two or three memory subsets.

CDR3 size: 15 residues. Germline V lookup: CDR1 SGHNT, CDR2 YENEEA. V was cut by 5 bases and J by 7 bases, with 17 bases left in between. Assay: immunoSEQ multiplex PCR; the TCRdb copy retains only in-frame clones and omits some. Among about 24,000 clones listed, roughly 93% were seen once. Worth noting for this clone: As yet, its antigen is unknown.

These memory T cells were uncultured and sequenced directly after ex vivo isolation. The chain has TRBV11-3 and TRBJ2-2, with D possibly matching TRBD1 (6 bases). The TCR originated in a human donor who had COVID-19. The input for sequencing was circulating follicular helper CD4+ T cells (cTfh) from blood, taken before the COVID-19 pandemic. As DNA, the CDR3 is TGTGCCAGCAGCCCGCACCCACAGGGTAACGGGGAGCTGTTTTTT. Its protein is CASSPHPQGNGELFF.